Below, 32 T cell receptor beta chains from the same sample are listed, as sequenced in a study of blood T cell repertoires in COVID-19. Measured with immunoSEQ multiplex PCR; TCRdb has only the in-frame clones, and not every one. This sample carries roughly 350,000 clones, roughly 90% of them seen once, and the ten largest clones take 3.5% to 4.5%. Input material: peripheral blood. These receptors were taken from a woman aged 50 to 60 with active or convalescent COVID-19.

The rearrangement links TRBV20-1 to TRBJ2-2; no clear D. Between the trimmed V and J ends, which lost 0 bases and 8 bases, there was a span of 4 bases. This CDR3 region has 11 residues. The germline CDR1 and CDR2 sequences are DFQATT and SNEGSKA (reference sequence). The CDR3 sequence: CSARDQGELFF. In DNA, the CDR3 is TGCAGTGCTAGAGATCAAGGGGAGCTGTTTTTT.

CDR3 in DNA: TGTGCCAGCAGCTTAGCGTACGGGGAGCTTCCCACAGATACGCAGTATTTT. Translation gives CASSLAYGELPTDTQYF. The chain has TRBV11-1 and TRBJ2-3, with D possibly matching TRBD2 (5 bases). This CDR3 contains 17 residues. The V end was cut by 0 bases, the J end by 2 bases, with 15 bases between. The germline V gene has CDR1 SGHAT and CDR2 FQDESV (reference sequence).

V usage is TRBV11-2 and J usage is TRBJ1-2; 11 nucleotides line up with TRBD1. V dropped 5 bases and J dropped 2; count of bases not matched to a gene: 7. Per germline, CDR1 SGHAT and CDR2 FQNNGV. CDR3 size: 16 residues. The CDR3 DNA is TGTGCCAGCAGCCAACCGGGACAGGGGGGAAACTATGGCTACACCTTC. Its translation: CASSQPGQGGNYGYTF.

In DNA, the CDR3 is TGTGCCAGCAGTTACCTGACAGTTACCTACGAGCAGTACTTC. Translation: CASSYLTVTYEQYF. The chain carries TRBV6-6 and TRBJ2-7, with a tentative D call TRBD1 (5 bases). Deletions cut 2 bases from V and 2 bases from J, with 10 bases between. The germline CDR1 and CDR2 sequences are MNHNY and SVGAGI (reference sequence). The CDR3 extends over 14 amino acids.

The chain carries TRBV7-9 and TRBJ2-1; the D gene is possibly TRBD1 (5 bases). Germline CDR1 reads SEHNR; CDR2 reads FQNEAQ (reference sequence). Trimming left V 8 bases short and J 6 bases short, with 20 bases between. The length of the CDR3 is 15 residues. The CDR3 nucleotides are TGTGCCAGCGCAAAGGGGCTAGTCGTGGGCAATGAGCAGTTCTTC. This sequence encodes CASAKGLVVGNEQFF. The full variable domain, rest sourced from reference TRBV7-9 and TRBJ2-1, is DTGVSQNPRHKITKRGQNVTFRCDPISEHNRLYWYRQTLGQGPEFLTYFQNEAQLEKSRLLSDRFSAERPKGSFSTLEIQRTEQGDSAMYLCASAKGLVVGNEQFFGPGTRLTVL.

The chain has TRBV6-6 and TRBJ1-2; D may be TRBD1 (5 bases). Germline V CDR1 and CDR2: MNHNY, SVGAGI (reference sequence). The CDR3 covers 16 residues. With 2 bases removed from V and 6 bases from J, the gap between germline ends came to 19 bases. CDR3 sequence reads: CASSYASDRGGDGYTF. The CDR3, as DNA: TGTGCCAGCAGTTACGCCAGTGACAGAGGAGGGGATGGCTACACCTTC.

The chain has TRBV5-6 and TRBJ1-3; D unresolved. The CDR3 extends over 15 amino acids. The V gene lost 4 bases and the J gene lost 0 bases, with 11 bases spanning the gap. The germline V gene has CDR1 SGHDT and CDR2 YYEEEE. The CDR3 sequence is CASSRQASSGNTIYF. In DNA form, the CDR3 reads TGTGCCAGCAGCCGCCAGGCCTCCTCTGGAAACACCATATATTTT.

The CDR3 DNA follows: TGTGCCAGCAGTTACGGGGGGACTAATGAAAAACTGTTTTTT. This sequence encodes CASSYGGTNEKLFF. The chain couples TRBV6-5 to TRBJ1-4; TRBD1 is a possible D gene (5 bases). CDR3 length: 14 amino acids. V was trimmed by 2 bases and J by 2 bases, leaving 6 bases between them. Germline V gene lookup returns CDR1 MNHEY and CDR2 SVGAGI.

This chain connects TRBV9 to TRBJ1-1; D is unclear. The CDR3 totals 13 residues. V shed 0 bases and J shed 1 base, with 4 bases lying between them. CDR1 and CDR2 from the germline V gene are SGDLS and YYNGEE. The CDR3 reads CASSVDWNTEAFF. The CDR3 coding sequence is TGTGCCAGCAGCGTAGACTGGAACACTGAAGCTTTCTTT.

The gene calls are TRBV27 and TRBJ2-7; 9 bases map to TRBD1. V shed 6 bases and J 4 bases; nucleotides not matched to a gene: 7. Germline CDR1 is MNHEY and CDR2 is SMNVEV (reference sequence). The CDR3 is 14 residues long. The CDR3 is CASRTGQGLYEQYF. CDR3 nucleotide sequence: TGTGCCAGCAGGACGGGACAGGGACTTTACGAGCAGTACTTC.

This clone was observed a single time. The V call is TRBV27, the J call TRBJ1-6, with D perhaps matching TRBD1 (6 bases). Trimming left V 6 bases short and J 8 bases short, with 20 bases between. Germline values: CDR1 MNHEY, CDR2 SMNVEV (reference sequence). The CDR3 covers 16 residues. CDR3 region: CASRTGIRGGYSPLHF. The CDR3 DNA is TGTGCCAGCAGGACAGGAATCAGGGGAGGGTATTCACCCCTCCACTTT.

The CDR3 is CSASWGPGADTQYF. The CDR3 DNA sequence: TGCAGTGCTAGTTGGGGGCCAGGAGCAGATACGCAGTATTTT. This chain links TRBV20-1 with TRBJ2-3, with D perhaps TRBD1 (6 bases). V was shortened by 3 bases and J by 4 bases, with 14 bases between the two germline ends. The CDR3 has 14 amino acids. CDR1 DFQATT and CDR2 SNEGSKA come from the germline V gene (reference sequence).

This sequence joins TRBV5-1 and TRBJ2-6; tentative D call: TRBD1 (6 bases). Germline V gene sequence: CDR1 SGHRS, CDR2 YFSETQ. The V gene lost 0 bases and the J gene lost 17 bases, with 9 bases spanning the gap. The CDR3 totals 11 residues. The CDR3 sequence: CASSLGQDLTF. CDR3 nucleotide sequence: TGCGCCAGCAGCTTGGGACAGGACTTGACTTTC.

The chain has TRBV7-3 and TRBJ1-1, with TRBD1 matching 8 bases. V gave up 2 bases and J gave up 0 bases; unmatched junction bases: 2. The CDR3 runs to 15 residues. Germline V gene lookup returns CDR1 SGHTA and CDR2 FQGTGA. CDR3 loop: CASSLSGQVNTEAFF. The CDR3 bases are TGTGCCAGCAGCTTATCGGGACAGGTGAACACTGAAGCTTTCTTT.

The J gene is TRBJ2-7, the V gene TRBV2; TRBD1 might be the D (6 bases). The CDR3 extends over 14 amino acids. Germline-derived CDR1 and CDR2 are SNHLY and FYNNEI. Between the trimmed V and J ends, which lost 5 bases and 2 bases, there was a span of 13 bases. CDR3 DNA: TGTGCCAGCAGTAGACAGGAACCCCCCTACGAGCAGTACTTC. Translation: CASSRQEPPYEQYF. The full variable domain, rest sourced from reference TRBV2 and TRBJ2-7, is EPEVTQTPSHQVTQMGQEVILRCVPISNHLYFYWYRQILGQKVEFLVSFYNNEISEKSEIFDDQFSVERPDGSNFTLKIRSTKLEDSAMYFCASSRQEPPYEQYFGPGTRLTVT.

This clone was detected a few times. The rearrangement links TRBV6-1 to TRBJ2-1; TRBD2 matches 15 bases. This CDR3 region has 16 residues. V lost 0 bases and J lost 9; bases outside the gene matches: 3. Per the germline V gene, CDR1 is MNHNS and CDR2 is SASEGT. Written as DNA, the CDR3 is TGTGCCAGCAGTGAAGCGCGGACTAGCGGGAGGGGTGAGCAGTTCTTC. Residues: CASSEARTSGRGEQFF.

The rearrangement uses TRBV20-1 and TRBJ2-1; perhaps TRBD2 as D (6 bases). The CDR3 spans 15 residues. Germline V CDR1 and CDR2: DFQATT, SNEGSKA (reference sequence). V was trimmed by 6 bases and J by 8 bases, leaving 23 bases between them. CDR3 DNA sequence: TGCAGTGCAAGTTTACCCGGGACTCGAAGCCATGAGCAGTTCTTC. Its translation: CSASLPGTRSHEQFF.

The V call is TRBV15, the J call TRBJ1-5, with 7 positions matching TRBD1. V was pared by 3 bases and J by 4 bases, with 3 bases of the junction left unmatched. CDR1 and CDR2 from the germline V gene are LNHNV and YYDKDF (reference sequence). CDR3 size: 14 residues. The CDR3 is CATSSPQGNQPQHF. The CDR3 nucleotides are TGTGCCACCAGCAGCCCACAGGGGAATCAGCCCCAGCATTTT.

The chain employs TRBV4-2 and TRBJ1-4; a possible D gene is TRBD1 (5 bases). Trimming pared 0 bases from V and 8 bases from J, leaving 22 bases between. Germline V gene sequence: CDR1 LGHNA, CDR2 YNFKEQ. The CDR3 is 18 amino acids. The DNA for the CDR3 is TGTGCCAGCAGCCAAGAAATCGTGGGTCAGGGTTTGAGGGAAAAACTGTTTTTT. This gives the protein CASSQEIVGQGLREKLFF.

The rearrangement joins TRBV25-1 to TRBJ2-2, with TRBD1 as a possible D gene (6 bases). The CDR3 contains 14 residues. V lost 10 bases and J lost 0, with 12 bases in between. Germline values: CDR1 MGHDK, CDR2 SYGVNS. The CDR3 loop is CATGGGPNTGELFF. DNA of the CDR3: TGTGCCACCGGTGGGGGCCCGAACACCGGGGAGCTGTTTTTT. The full variable domain, with the rest looked up from reference TRBV25-1 and TRBJ2-2, is EADIYQTPRYLVIGTGKKITLECSQTMGHDKMYWYQQDPGMELHLIHYSYGVNSTEKGDLSSESTVSRIRTEHFPLTLESARPSHTSQYLCATGGGPNTGELFFGEGSRLTVL.

V gene TRBV23-1 combines with J gene TRBJ2-7, with D hard to call. TRBV23-1 is sorted into the ORF group, with uncertain function. The CDR3 is 17 amino acids. V lost 1 base, J lost 3 bases, and 19 bases lay in between. The CDR3 region is CASSQFGVSDRCYEQYF. Written as DNA, the CDR3 is TGCGCCAGCAGTCAATTCGGAGTAAGCGATAGGTGCTACGAGCAGTACTTC.

J is TRBJ1-2 and V is TRBV29-1, with 10 nucleotides matching TRBD1. V lost 6 bases and J lost 6; bases outside the gene matches: 13. This CDR3 has 15 residues. Germline assignment: CDR1 SQVTM and CDR2 ANQGSEA. CDR3 sequence: CSVDDRDRGINGYTF. The DNA for the CDR3 is TGCAGCGTCGACGATCGGGACAGGGGAATAAATGGCTACACCTTC.

The chain carries TRBV27 and TRBJ1-3, with TRBD1 as a possible D gene (6 bases). This CDR3 is built from 17 residues. CDR1 is MNHEY, CDR2 SMNVEV, per germline (reference sequence). V lost 5 bases, J lost 0 bases, and 17 bases lay in between. The CDR3 nucleotides are TGTGCCAGCAGTAAAAGCTGGACAGCCATCTCTGGAAACACCATATATTTT. This encodes CASSKSWTAISGNTIYF.

The chain recombines TRBV4-3 with TRBJ1-2; maybe TRBD1 (6 bases). V was trimmed by 0 bases and J by 4 bases, leaving 12 bases between them. Per the germline V gene, CDR1 is LGHNA and CDR2 is YSLEER. This CDR3 region has 15 residues. The CDR3: CASSQDSGGSYGYTF. The CDR3 DNA reads as TGCGCCAGCAGCCAAGATTCGGGGGGCAGCTATGGCTACACCTTC.

This sequence joins TRBV30 and TRBJ2-1, with 10 positions matching TRBD1. V dropped 5 bases and J dropped 4; count of bases not matched to a gene: 8. The CDR3 runs to 15 residues. Germline lookup yields CDR1 GTSNPN and CDR2 SVGIG (reference sequence). CDR3 sequence: CAWAPDRGPYNEQFF. In DNA form, the CDR3 reads TGTGCCTGGGCTCCCGACAGGGGGCCTTACAATGAGCAGTTCTTC.

In this sample, this clone turned up a few times. This chain joins TRBV10-2 and TRBJ1-5; D is perhaps TRBD1 (6 bases). Trimming stripped 4 bases from V and 3 bases from J, with 25 bases between. Germline V CDR1 and CDR2: WSHSY, SAAADI. The CDR3 covers 19 residues. The CDR3 DNA sequence: TGCGCCAGCAGTGTCTGGCGGGCGGCAGGGGCCTTGGTCAATCAGCCCCAGCATTTT. This encodes CASSVWRAAGALVNQPQHF.

V and J are TRBV7-6 and TRBJ2-1, with D possibly being TRBD2 (7 bases). The CDR3 consists of 15 residues. The ends were cut back, 1 base at V and 2 bases at J, with 9 bases in the middle. Per germline, CDR1 SGHVS and CDR2 FNYEAQ. CDR3 region: CASSLGGGPYNEQFF. CDR3 DNA sequence: TGTGCCAGCAGCTTAGGCGGGGGCCCCTACAATGAGCAGTTCTTC.

This clone has only one observation. The CDR3 DNA reads TGTGCCAGCAGCAACCTCCCAGACAGGGGGGAAACCGGGGAGCTGTTTTTT. Its translation: CASSNLPDRGETGELFF. The rearrangement links TRBV14 to TRBJ2-2; the match to TRBD1 covers 9 bases. CDR3 length: 17 residues. J gave up 5 bases and V 5 bases, and 12 bases lay outside the gene matches. Germline V gives CDR1 SGHDN, CDR2 FVKESK.

The chain uses TRBV7-3 and TRBJ2-3, with D tentatively TRBD1 (6 bases). Germline lookup yields CDR1 SGHTA and CDR2 FQGTGA. Trimming took off 5 bases at V and 4 bases at J, with 16 bases between the two ends. The CDR3 has 15 residues. CDR3 residues: CASSPGTIGADTQYF. DNA for the CDR3: TGTGCCAGCAGCCCCGGGACAATCGGGGCAGATACGCAGTATTTT.

This rearrangement joins TRBV9 to TRBJ2-2, with 7 bases identical to TRBD2. The CDR3 runs 17 residues. The germline gives CDR1 SGDLS, CDR2 YYNGEE. Trimming at V came to 4 bases and at J to 6 bases, leaving 15 bases not matched to a gene. The CDR3 sequence: CASSLRTSSGSPGELFF. The CDR3 nucleotides are TGTGCCAGCAGCCTCCGGACTAGTTCGGGGTCTCCCGGGGAGCTGTTTTTT.

The chain combines TRBV5-4 with TRBJ2-1; 12 bases map to TRBD2. The CDR3 sequence is 15 residues long. The J segment lost 4 bases and the V segment lost 7 bases, leaving 6 bases of the junction unmatched. Germline V CDR1 and CDR2: SGHNT, YYREEE (reference sequence). The CDR3 DNA is TGTGCCAGCGGATCTAGCGGGGGGGCTTACAATGAGCAGTTCTTC. Its protein product is CASGSSGGAYNEQFF.

The chain links TRBV6-2 or TRBV6-3 to TRBJ2-3, with 11 nucleotides matching TRBD2. Germline CDR1 MNHEY, CDR2 SVGEGT. The CDR3 loop spans 17 amino acids. With V trimmed by 2 bases and J by 1 base, 5 bases remained unmatched. Here the CDR3 DNA reads TGTGCCAGCAGTTACCTAACGGGACTAGCGGGCACAGATACGCAGTATTTT. This codes for CASSYLTGLAGTDTQYF.